This T cell receptor (beta chain) was identified in a study of control samples from healthy donors and cancer patients (dated by TCRdb to the early 2020s). Of note for this clone: There is no known antigen for this receptor.

Libraries were prepared through the immunoSEQ multiplex PCR assay. The clones in this table, taken by TCRdb from immuneACCESS, are in-frame only. Not every clone is retained; where verified, under half of the shortfall comes from an unresolved V gene, and the cause of the rest is unknown. The sample has about 190,000 clones on record. 2.2% of the sample comes from the top ten. This TCR derives from a woman aged 25-40 years in good health. The sample taken for sequencing was blood.

Here the CDR3 is given as CASSYLGQGYTF. The nucleotides are TGTGCCAGCAGTTACCTCGGGCAAGGCTACACCTTC. The chain couples TRBV6-6 to TRBJ1-2; a confident D gene designation cannot be given. The CDR3 has 12 amino acids, counting the end cysteine and phenylalanine. Only CDR3 DNA is held: 36 bases, read in frame from base 1. The germline V gene (reference sequence) provides CDR1 MNHNY and CDR2 SVGAGI. The junction carries 9 bases between V and J, which are trimmed by 2 bases and 8 bases respectively.